Following are 18 T cell receptor beta chains from one sample sequenced in a study of T cell clones after liver transplantation. This table comes from immunoSEQ multiplex PCR, and its TCRdb copy is limited to in-frame clones, with some not included. Of over 60,000 clones in the sample, about 80% were seen once. The specimen was CD4+ T cells from blood, collected before liver transplant. These receptors originate from a human donor who received a liver transplant.

V usage is TRBV27 and J usage is TRBJ2-2, with 7 bases lining up with TRBD1. The length of the CDR3 is 15 residues. Trimming at V came to 6 bases and at J to 0 bases, leaving 4 bases not matched to a gene. Germline V CDR1 and CDR2: MNHEY, SMNVEV (reference sequence). The CDR3 DNA sequence: TGTGCCAGCAGGATCGACAGGGCGAACACCGGGGAGCTGTTTTTT. This translates into CASRIDRANTGELFF.

The CDR3: CATSFAMGISSGYTF. CDR3 sequence (DNA): TGTGCCACCAGCTTCGCAATGGGGATTTCGAGTGGCTACACCTTC. The chain has TRBV15 and TRBJ1-2; D remains ambiguous. The CDR3 loop spans 15 amino acids. Trimming removed 5 bases from V and 7 bases from J, with 20 bases in between. CDR1 is LNHNV, CDR2 YYDKDF, per germline (reference sequence).

This clone turned up a few times. The chain is built from TRBV27 and TRBJ2-7, with 8 nucleotides matching TRBD1. Germline loops: CDR1 MNHEY, CDR2 SMNVEV (reference sequence). V lost 6 bases, J lost 3 bases, and 4 bases stayed unmatched. The CDR3 has 13 residues. In nucleotides, the CDR3 is TGTGCCAGCAGCCGGGACAGGTACTACGAGCAGTACTTC. Translation: CASSRDRYYEQYF.

The chain is built from TRBV27 and TRBJ2-7; 8 nucleotides line up with TRBD1. The CDR3 length is 15 residues. V was pared by 7 bases and J by 4 bases, with 12 bases of the junction left unmatched. Per germline, CDR1 MNHEY and CDR2 SMNVEV (reference sequence). In nucleotides, the CDR3 is TGTGCCAGCACCACCTCTAACAGGGGGATGTACGAGCAGTACTTC. It codes for CASTTSNRGMYEQYF.

The chain is built from TRBV28 and TRBJ2-1; maybe TRBD1 (5 bases). The CDR3 consists of 14 residues. V shed 3 bases and J shed 9 bases, with 15 bases lying between them. CDR1 MDHEN and CDR2 SYDVKM come from the germline V gene. CDR3 sequence (DNA): TGTGCCAGCAGTTTTTGGGCCAGGGATGGTGAGCAGTTCTTC. Protein product: CASSFWARDGEQFF. Looking up the rest from reference TRBV28 and TRBJ2-1 gives the full variable domain: DVKVTQSSRYLVKRTGEKVFLECVQDMDHENMFWYRQDPGLGLRLIYFSYDVKMKEKGDIPEGYSVSREKKERFSLILESASTNQTSMYLCASSFWARDGEQFFGPGTRLTVL.

The sample holds one count of this clone. V usage is TRBV11-2 and J usage is TRBJ2-5, with 10 bases fitting TRBD2. The CDR3 totals 14 residues. The junction had 6 bases not matched to a gene; V was cut back by 6 bases and J by 5 bases. Germline assignment: CDR1 SGHAT and CDR2 FQNNGV. The CDR3 here is CASRPSGSLETQYF. CDR3 in DNA: TGTGCCAGCAGACCTAGCGGGAGCTTGGAGACCCAGTACTTC.

This clone was detected only a few times. The CDR3 DNA is TGCAGCGTTGTGTCGGGACAGGGGGCTAAGGGAGATACGCAGTATTTT. This translates into CSVVSGQGAKGDTQYF. V gene TRBV29-1 combines with J gene TRBJ2-3, with 12 bases lining up with TRBD1. Germline V gives CDR1 SQVTM, CDR2 ANQGSEA. With V trimmed by 4 bases and J by 5 bases, 10 bases remained unmatched. The CDR3 is 16 residues long.

This rearrangement joins TRBV29-1 to TRBJ1-1; D perhaps matches TRBD1 (5 bases). CDR1 and CDR2 (germline): SQVTM, ANQGSEA. There are 14 residues in the CDR3. V lost 7 bases and J 3 bases, leaving 18 bases between the germline ends. CDR3 sequence reads: CSALRRTGDTEAFF. In nucleotides, the CDR3 is TGCAGCGCCCTCAGACGGACGGGGGACACTGAAGCTTTCTTT.

This clone came up a few times. The genes are TRBV19 and TRBJ1-5; D gene ambiguous. Trimming shortened V by 7 bases and J by 0 bases, and 10 bases separated the two germline ends. Germline V gene sequence: CDR1 LNHDA, CDR2 SQIVND (reference sequence). This CDR3 comprises 14 residues. This CDR3 is CASTSLYSNQPQHF. CDR3 in DNA: TGTGCCAGTACATCCTTATATAGCAATCAGCCCCAGCATTTT.

J is TRBJ1-2 and V is TRBV19; D ambiguous. Trimming removed 1 base at V and 6 bases at J, with 15 bases between. Germline CDR1 and CDR2: LNHDA and SQIVND (reference sequence). The CDR3 sequence is 15 residues long. CDR3 DNA: TGTGCCAGTAGTATAGTTGGACGGGGTATTGATGGCTACACCTTC. This codes for CASSIVGRGIDGYTF.

Only a few counts were recorded for this clone. This CDR3 reads CASSGAAGRPQHF. CDR3 nucleotides: TGTGCCAGCAGCGGGGCGGCGGGGCGGCCCCAGCATTTT. The chain recombines TRBV7-2 with TRBJ1-5; D perhaps matches TRBD1 (5 bases). There are 13 residues in the CDR3. Trimming pared 5 bases from V and 9 bases from J, leaving 14 bases between. Germline values: CDR1 SGHTA, CDR2 FQGNSA.

The sample holds one count of this clone. This chain uses TRBV7-9 with TRBJ1-5; D perhaps matches TRBD1 (5 bases). V lost 1 base and J lost 1, with 8 bases in between. Germline V gene data show CDR1 as SEHNR and CDR2 as FQNEAQ (reference sequence). The CDR3 covers 15 residues. The CDR3 spells CASSLGQISNQPQHF. CDR3 in DNA: TGTGCCAGCAGCTTAGGACAGATAAGCAATCAGCCCCAGCATTTT.

The rearrangement uses TRBV15 and TRBJ1-1, with 11 bases fitting TRBD1. The CDR3 totals 16 residues. V trimming: 1 base; J trimming: 1 base; junction bases outside the gene matches: 2. Germline assignment: CDR1 LNHNV and CDR2 YYDKDF (reference sequence). CDR3 in DNA: TGTGCCACCAGCAGAGGCGGGACAGGGGGGAACACTGAAGCTTTCTTT. This codes for CATSRGGTGGNTEAFF.

In its sample, this clone was seen once. CDR3 nucleotides: TGCGCCAGCAGCTTCGTTAGCCGGGGGTTAGCCGGGGAGCTGTTTTTT. This codes for CASSFVSRGLAGELFF. The rearrangement uses TRBV5-1 and TRBJ2-2; tentatively, D is TRBD2 (6 bases). The germline CDR1 and CDR2 sequences are SGHRS and YFSETQ. The CDR3 is 16 residues long. V dropped 2 bases and J dropped 6 bases, with 17 bases sitting between them. Full variable domain (outside the CDR3, taken from reference TRBV5-1 and TRBJ2-2): KAGVTQTPRYLIKTRGQQVTLSCSPISGHRSVSWYQQTPGQGLQFLFEYFSETQRNKGNFPGRFSGRQFSNSRSEMNVSTLELGDSALYLCASSFVSRGLAGELFFGEGSRLTVL.

The chain couples TRBV6-5 to TRBJ2-7; 8 bases align to TRBD1. Germline CDR1 is MNHEY and CDR2 is SVGAGI. Trimming removed 5 bases from V and 2 bases from J; junction bases left unmatched: 2. This CDR3 has 13 amino acids. Written as DNA, the CDR3 is TGTGCCAGCAGTCTGACAGGGGCCTACGAGCAGTACTTC. Amino acid sequence: CASSLTGAYEQYF.

This clone was recorded a few times. The V call is TRBV28, the J call TRBJ1-2, with a weak D call TRBD1 (6 bases). The ends were cut back, 4 bases at V and 8 bases at J, with 14 bases in the middle. The CDR3 covers 13 residues. Germline V gives CDR1 MDHEN, CDR2 SYDVKM. Written as DNA, the CDR3 is TGTGCCAGCAGTTCGACCACAGGGTACGGCTACACCTTC. Translation gives CASSSTTGYGYTF.

This chain joins TRBV11-2 and TRBJ1-4; 9 bases align to TRBD1. This CDR3 is built from 16 residues. Germline V gene data show CDR1 as SGHAT and CDR2 as FQNNGV. V lost 2 bases, J lost 8 bases, and 9 bases stayed unmatched. In DNA, the CDR3 is TGTGCCAGCAGCTTACATCGGGACAGGGAAAGGGAAAAACTGTTTTTT. It specifies CASSLHRDREREKLFF.

This clone is medium-sized within its sample. The same CDR3 also results from other DNA sequences found in this sample. The V call is TRBV28, the J call TRBJ1-3; tentatively, D is TRBD1 (6 bases). V gave up 5 bases and J gave up 0 bases, with 11 bases separating them. The CDR3 totals 15 residues. Germline V gene sequence: CDR1 MDHEN, CDR2 SYDVKM. CDR3 residues: CASSRGTSSGNTIYF. CDR3 bases: TGTGCCAGCAGTCGGGGGACAAGCTCTGGAAACACCATATATTTT.